This T cell receptor beta chain stems from a study of blood T cell repertoires in COVID-19. Original data processing: Estimation of nucleated cell counts was performed using reference gene primer amplification. Assay: immunoSEQ multiplex PCR; the TCRdb copy retains only in-frame clones and omits some. D and trimming come from the DNA, and the V and J calls and clone size come from that table. This sample carries roughly 86,000 clones, 70% to 90% of them seen once, and the ten largest clones take over 5%. This CDR3 spans 16 amino acids. Germline CDR1 and CDR2: SGHAT and FQNNGV. The ends were cut back, 5 bases at V and 4 bases at J, with 20 bases in the middle.

This TCR came from a man aged 40-55 years with acute or convalescent COVID-19. The V and J genes are TRBV11-2 and TRBJ1-2; TRBD1 might be the D (6 bases). The sequencing sample was made of peripheral blood. The CDR3: CASSANLNRAGYGYTF. The CDR3 bases are TGTGCCAGCAGCGCGAACCTTAACAGGGCAGGCTATGGCTACACCTTC.